Below, one TCR beta chain is given with its context. This sample was included in a study of T cells expressing NK-cell markers. The germline gives CDR1 SGHRS, CDR2 YFSETQ. This CDR3 is built from 17 residues. From its re-call of the 5' RACE reads, TCRdb lists each CDR3 protein once, without DNA. The ten most abundant clones cover roughly 3.4% of a sample with around 550,000 distinct CDR3 sequences. The receptor was derived from a man aged 18 to 30 in good health. The chain has TRBV5-1 and TRBJ2-3; TCRdb's D call, TRBD2, is unchecked because there is no DNA. Sequencing was done on a sample of blood T cells: a sorted CD56 or NKG2C T cell subset, CD4+ or CD8+ T cells, or bulk PBMC T cells (not recorded which). The chain's CDR3 is CASSLEGRASGSDTQYF.